This T cell receptor beta chain derives from a study of blood T cell repertoires in COVID-19. Overall study: The analysed material was cDNA or gDNA that came from T cells, B-cell-depleted T cells, or PBMCs.

Sequenced by immunoSEQ multiplex PCR; TCRdb stores in-frame clones only, minus some. The table includes more than 60,000 clones, about four fifths detected once. This CDR3 spans 19 amino acids. In germline, CDR1 is MNHEY, CDR2 SMNVEV (reference sequence). V trimming: 0 bases; J trimming: 7 bases; junction bases outside the gene matches: 9. This clone was picked up one time. The sequenced sample was peripheral blood. The source of this sequence is a man aged 45-65 years with acute or convalescent COVID-19. The J gene is TRBJ2-1, the V gene TRBV27; 16 positions agree with TRBD2. The CDR3 here is CASSLSGGLAGGPNNEQFF. In nucleotides, the CDR3 is TGTGCCAGCAGTTTATCGGGGGGACTAGCGGGAGGGCCGAATAATGAGCAGTTCTTC.